A single sample is the source of the 6 T cell receptor beta chains below, sequenced in a study of control samples from healthy donors and cancer patients. TCRdb's copy holds only in-frame clones and misses some; the assay was immunoSEQ multiplex PCR. The sample shows 150,000 to 200,000 clones, approximately 90% of them seen only once. Sequenced material: blood. The receptors derive from a man aged 25 to 40 in good health.

This chain joins TRBV29-1 and TRBJ1-2, with D possibly TRBD1 on 5 matching bases. V was cut by 2 bases and J by 0 bases, with 10 bases left in between. This CDR3 region has 14 residues. In germline, CDR1 is SQVTM, CDR2 ANQGSEA. The CDR3 protein is CSVEPGPSNYGYTF. CDR3 sequence (DNA): TGCAGCGTTGAACCGGGACCCTCTAACTATGGCTACACCTTC. Full variable domain (rest looked up from reference TRBV29-1 and TRBJ1-2): SAVISQKPSRDICQRGTSLTIQCQVDSQVTMMFWYRQQPGQSLTLIATANQGSEATYESGFVIDKFPISRPNLTFSTLTVSNMSPEDSSIYLCSVEPGPSNYGYTFGSGTRLTVV.

In its sample, this clone was seen a few times. V and J are TRBV2 and TRBJ1-6; tentatively, D is TRBD1 (5 bases). The CDR3 consists of 17 residues. CDR1 and CDR2 (germline): SNHLY, FYNNEI. V gave up 5 bases and J gave up 5 bases, with 19 bases separating them. CDR3 protein: CASSPGTVWADNSPLHF. Here the CDR3 DNA reads TGTGCCAGCAGTCCTGGGACGGTCTGGGCTGATAATTCACCCCTCCACTTT. Drawing the rest from reference TRBV2 and TRBJ1-6, the complete variable domain is EPEVTQTPSHQVTQMGQEVILRCVPISNHLYFYWYRQILGQKVEFLVSFYNNEISEKSEIFDDQFSVERPDGSNFTLKIRSTKLEDSAMYFCASSPGTVWADNSPLHFGNGTRLTVT.

The chain combines TRBV7-9 with TRBJ2-1; the match to TRBD2 covers 9 bases. The CDR3 has 17 residues. Germline V gives CDR1 SEHNR, CDR2 FQNEAQ (reference sequence). The junction had 13 bases not matched to a gene; V was cut back by 5 bases and J by 5 bases. The CDR3 DNA sequence: TGTGCCAGCAGCCCTATCAGCGGGAGGAAAACGCACAATGAGCAGTTCTTC. Its translation: CASSPISGRKTHNEQFF.

The chain carries TRBV5-1 and TRBJ2-1; 11 bases are a match to TRBD2. After removal of 1 base from V and 6 bases from J, the junction contained 3 bases not matched to a gene. CDR3 length: 15 residues. Germline CDR1 SGHRS, CDR2 YFSETQ. The DNA for the CDR3 is TGCGCCAGCAGCTTGCTAGCGGGGGGCCCCAATGAGCAGTTCTTC. It translates to CASSLLAGGPNEQFF.

The gene calls are TRBV27 and TRBJ2-7; a weak D match, TRBD1 (5 bases). CDR1 and CDR2 from the germline V gene are MNHEY and SMNVEV (reference sequence). The CDR3 extends over 14 amino acids. V was clipped by 5 bases and J by 5 bases, with 16 bases between them. The CDR3 protein is CASSPRPQGHEQYF. The CDR3 DNA reads as TGTGCCAGCAGTCCCCGGCCCCAGGGCCACGAGCAGTACTTC.

CDR3 region: CASRGGSLHEKLFF. The DNA for the CDR3 is TGTGCCAGTAGGGGGGGATCCCTCCATGAAAAACTGTTTTTT. This chain uses TRBV19 with TRBJ1-4; D possibly corresponds to TRBD1 (5 bases). Germline CDR1 and CDR2: LNHDA and SQIVND (reference sequence). V lost 6 bases and J 6 bases, leaving 14 bases between the germline ends. This CDR3 has 14 residues. Full variable domain (missing parts from reference TRBV19 and TRBJ1-4): DGGITQSPKYLFRKEGQNVTLSCEQNLNHDAMYWYRQDPGQGLRLIYYSQIVNDFQKGDIAEGYSVSREKKESFPLTVTSAQKNPTAFYLCASRGGSLHEKLFFGSGTQLSVL.